The T cell receptor beta chain under discussion was sequenced for a study of CD8 T cells in Susac syndrome. CD8+ and CD4+ T cells from blood underwent TCR beta sequencing, which was carried out in a high-throughput format. Relapsing-remitting disease, either stable or active, was present in the treatment-naive patients who were the multiple sclerosis controls. TEMRA cells were FACS-enriched and CD8+ and CD4+ T cells negatively isolated. The germline V gene has CDR1 LNHDA and CDR2 SQIVND (reference sequence). The V gene end was trimmed by 9 bases and the J gene end by 1 base; junction bases not matched to a gene: 3. This CDR3 is 13 amino acids long. An input of roughly 0.5 to 1 ug of RNA was subjected to reverse transcription using random hexamers. TCRdb re-derived calls from the immunoSEQ multiplex PCR reads in MiXCR, one entry per CDR3 protein. The sample records about 200,000 distinct CDR3 sequences, nearly 95% being singletons.

The TCR was taken from a human donor with multiple sclerosis. Sequencing was done on a sample of CD4+ T cells from PBMCs. The rearrangement links TRBV19 to TRBJ2-3; 8 bases line up with TRBD1. DNA of the CDR3: TGTGCCAGCCAGACAGGGGGCACAGATACGCAGTATTTT. Translating gives CASQTGGTDTQYF.